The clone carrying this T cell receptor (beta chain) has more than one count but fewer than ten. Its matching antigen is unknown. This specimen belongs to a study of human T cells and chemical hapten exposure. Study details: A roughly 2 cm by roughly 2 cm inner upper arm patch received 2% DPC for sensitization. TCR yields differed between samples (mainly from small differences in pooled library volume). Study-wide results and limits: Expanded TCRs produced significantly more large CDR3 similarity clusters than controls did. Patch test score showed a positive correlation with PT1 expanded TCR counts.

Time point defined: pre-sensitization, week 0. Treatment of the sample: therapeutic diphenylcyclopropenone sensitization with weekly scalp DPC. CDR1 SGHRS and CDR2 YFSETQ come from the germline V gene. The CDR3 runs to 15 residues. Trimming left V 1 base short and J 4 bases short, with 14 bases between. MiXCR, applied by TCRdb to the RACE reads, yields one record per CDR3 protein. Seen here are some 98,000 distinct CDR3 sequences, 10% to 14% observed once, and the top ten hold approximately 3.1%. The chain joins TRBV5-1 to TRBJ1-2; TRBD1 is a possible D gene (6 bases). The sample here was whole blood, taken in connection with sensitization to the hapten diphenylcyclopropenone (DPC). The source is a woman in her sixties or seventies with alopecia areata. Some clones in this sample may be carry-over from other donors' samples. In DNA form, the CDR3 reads TGCGCCAGCAGCTTGACAGGGAGAACAGTCTATGGCTACACCTTC. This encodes CASSLTGRTVYGYTF.